This is a list of T cell receptor beta chains from one sample in a study of blood T cells in healthy people across ages. TCRdb called the 5' RACE reads again in MiXCR, with one record for every CDR3 protein. The data contain around 1,800,000 distinct CDR3 sequences, 35% to 50% of them seen just once; the ten biggest clones take up under 25%. Sequenced: blood. The origin of the receptors is a human donor in good health. Both conserved end residues are part of each CDR3. The order of the fields is V gene, D gene, J gene, clone size, CDR3 DNA, CDR3 protein. The D gene is left open where the match is weak. The size entry is marked missing in some rows and otherwise reads once, few, many or a size class.

V: TRBV25-1; D: TRBD1; J: TRBJ2-3; size: .; DNA: TGTGCCAGCAGTCCTACCGGGACAGTCACAGATACGCAGTATTTT; CDR3: CASSPTGTVTDTQYF
V: TRBV6-5; D: .; J: TRBJ2-5; size: .; DNA: TGTGCCAGCAGAGAGGGGGGGCCGGGAGAGACCCAGTACTTC; CDR3: CASREGGPGETQYF
V: TRBV5-1; D: TRBD2; J: TRBJ2-1; size: .; DNA: TGCGCCAGCAGCTTTTCAGCGGGGGGTAGGTACAATGAGCAGTTCTTC; CDR3: CASSFSAGGRYNEQFF
V: TRBV12-3/TRBV12-4; D: TRBD2; J: TRBJ2-2; size: .; DNA: TGTGCCAGCAGTTTAACCCCGGGGGGAAAAAGTAACACCGGGGAGCTGTTTTTT; CDR3: CASSLTPGGKSNTGELFF
V: TRBV6-6; D: TRBD2; J: TRBJ2-7; size: .; DNA: TGTGCCAGCAGTTATGGAACTAGCGGGGGGGCCATGGAGCAGTACTTC; CDR3: CASSYGTSGGAMEQYF
V: TRBV7-2; D: TRBD1; J: TRBJ2-1; size: .; DNA: TGTGCCAGCAGCTTATCGGGGACAGTCAGATACAATGAGCAGTTCTTC; CDR3: CASSLSGTVRYNEQFF
V: TRBV7-2; D: .; J: TRBJ1-1; size: .; DNA: TGTGCCAGCAGTTTGTTGCGACCGATGAACACTGAAGCTTTCTTT; CDR3: CASSLLRPMNTEAFF
V: TRBV12-3/TRBV12-4; D: .; J: TRBJ1-1; size: .; DNA: TGTGCCACCGACCGGGGGCTGAACACTGAAGCTTTCTTT; CDR3: CATDRGLNTEAFF
V: TRBV6-2/TRBV6-3; D: .; J: TRBJ1-5; size: .; DNA: TGTGCCAGCAGCGACCGGCTCAATCAGCCCCAGCATTTT; CDR3: CASSDRLNQPQHF
V: TRBV7-2; D: .; J: TRBJ2-7; size: once; DNA: TGTGCCAGCAACCTGGAGAGGTACTACGAGCAGTACTTC; CDR3: CASNLERYYEQYF
V: TRBV11-2; D: TRBD2; J: TRBJ2-3; size: .; DNA: TGTGCCAGCAGCCAGGGACTACCGCAGTATTTT; CDR3: CASSQGLPQYF
V: TRBV6-2/TRBV6-3; D: .; J: TRBJ2-6; size: .; DNA: TGTGCCTGCAGTCTACGGAGGGATGGGGCCAACGTCCTGACTTTC; CDR3: CACSLRRDGANVLTF
V: TRBV14; D: .; J: TRBJ1-2; size: .; DNA: TGTGCCAGCAGCCAAGGGGGATCATGGGACCTCAACTATGGCTACACCTTC; CDR3: CASSQGGSWDLNYGYTF
V: TRBV5-4; D: TRBD1; J: TRBJ2-5; size: once; DNA: TGTGCCAGCAGCAACTACAGGGGAGAGACCCAGTACTTC; CDR3: CASSNYRGETQYF
V: TRBV28; D: .; J: TRBJ2-7; size: few; DNA: TGTGCCAGCAGACCGACAGAAAGATATTACGAGCAGTACTTC; CDR3: CASRPTERYYEQYF
V: TRBV7-9; D: .; J: TRBJ2-7; size: .; DNA: TGTGCCAGCAGCTTAGAAAGCAGTCAAGAGCAGTACTTC; CDR3: CASSLESSQEQYF
V: TRBV11-3; D: TRBD1; J: TRBJ2-3; size: many; DNA: TGTGCCAGCAGCGCCCGGGACAGGGTATCTGATACGCAGTATTTT; CDR3: CASSARDRVSDTQYF
V: TRBV28; D: .; J: TRBJ2-7; size: .; DNA: TGTGCCAGCCATAGGGACAACTACGAGCAGTACTTC; CDR3: CASHRDNYEQYF
V: TRBV3-1; D: .; J: TRBJ2-5; size: .; DNA: TGTGCCAGCAGCCAAGGGGTCGGAGGCGGGCAGACCCAGTACTTC; CDR3: CASSQGVGGGQTQYF
V: TRBV4-2; D: TRBD2; J: TRBJ2-1; size: .; DNA: TGTGCCAGCAGCCAGTACCTAGCGGGGGGGGTGGATGAGCAGTTCTTC; CDR3: CASSQYLAGGVDEQFF
V: TRBV29-1; D: TRBD1; J: TRBJ2-1; size: few; DNA: TGCAGCGTTGGTGGGAACAGGGGTGTATTTTATGAGCAGTTCTTC; CDR3: CSVGGNRGVFYEQFF
V: TRBV2; D: .; J: TRBJ1-2; size: .; DNA: TGTGCCAGCATTCCCCCGAGGGGGGTCTGCTATGGCTACACCTTC; CDR3: CASIPPRGVCYGYTF
V: TRBV29-1; D: TRBD2; J: TRBJ2-3; size: .; DNA: TGCAGTGTGCAACTAGCGGGGAGCACAGATACGCAGTATTTT; CDR3: CSVQLAGSTDTQYF
V: TRBV6-1; D: .; J: TRBJ1-4; size: few; DNA: TGTGCCAGCAGTGAACAATCGATGAATGAAAAACTGTTTTTT; CDR3: CASSEQSMNEKLFF
V: TRBV7-2; D: .; J: TRBJ2-4; size: .; DNA: TGTGCCAGCAGCTTACTGGGGGGCTGGAACATTCAGTACTTC; CDR3: CASSLLGGWNIQYF
V: TRBV9; D: .; J: TRBJ1-5; size: .; DNA: TGTGCCAGCAGTTCCGGACCGATTAGCAATCAGCCCCAGCATTTT; CDR3: CASSSGPISNQPQHF
V: TRBV6-5; D: .; J: TRBJ2-6; size: .; DNA: TGTGCCAGCAGTTACACCCCCACCCGGGCGGCGTACTCTGGGGCCAACGTCCTGACTTTC; CDR3: CASSYTPTRAAYSGANVLTF
V: TRBV24-1; D: .; J: TRBJ2-7; size: once; DNA: TGTGTCACCGCCAGGACAGATTACGAGCAGTACTTC; CDR3: CVTARTDYEQYF
V: TRBV7-8; D: .; J: TRBJ2-1; size: few; DNA: TGTGCCAGCAGTCATCCCCGCGGTAGCTCCTACAATGAGCAGTTCTTC; CDR3: CASSHPRGSSYNEQFF
V: TRBV7-9; D: .; J: TRBJ2-5; size: .; DNA: TGTGTCAGCACCGGAGGGGTCGGAGAGACCCAGTACTTC; CDR3: CVSTGGVGETQYF
V: TRBV11-2; D: .; J: TRBJ1-3; size: few; DNA: TGTGCCAGCAGCTTAGGGCTCTCTGGAAACACCATATATTTT; CDR3: CASSLGLSGNTIYF
V: TRBV7-9; D: TRBD1; J: TRBJ1-2; size: .; DNA: TGTGCCAGCATCCGACAGGGGGAGGACTATGGCTACACCTTC; CDR3: CASIRQGEDYGYTF
V: TRBV11-3; D: .; J: TRBJ2-1; size: once; DNA: TGTGCCAGCAGCTTGGGTCAGACTGATGAGCAGTTCTTC; CDR3: CASSLGQTDEQFF
V: TRBV6-2/TRBV6-3; D: TRBD1; J: TRBJ2-5; size: .; DNA: TGTGCCAGCAGACCTTGGCCGGGACAGGTCACAACCCAGTACTTC; CDR3: CASRPWPGQVTTQYF
V: TRBV3-1; D: TRBD2; J: TRBJ2-1; size: .; DNA: TGTGCCAGCAGCCAAGATGAGCGGGGGGCCGGATCGACCTACAATGAGCAGTTCTTC; CDR3: CASSQDERGAGSTYNEQFF
V: TRBV5-1; D: .; J: TRBJ2-2; size: .; DNA: TGCGCCAGCAGCTCTGAAAACAGGGACACCGGGGAGCTGTTTTTT; CDR3: CASSSENRDTGELFF
V: TRBV5-5; D: .; J: TRBJ2-5; size: .; DNA: TGTGCCAGCAGCTTGCGACCTCCTCTCGGGGAGACCCAGTACTTC; CDR3: CASSLRPPLGETQYF
V: TRBV7-2; D: .; J: TRBJ1-2; size: many; DNA: TGTGCCAGCAGCTTAGCGCGAGGGAACGGCTACACCTTC; CDR3: CASSLARGNGYTF
V: TRBV4-3; D: .; J: TRBJ2-3; size: few; DNA: TGCGCCAGCAGCCAAGGACAAGCAGATACGCAGTATTTT; CDR3: CASSQGQADTQYF
V: TRBV28; D: .; J: TRBJ2-7; size: few; DNA: TGTGCCAGCAGTTTCGGACCGGCGCGGGGCCACGGGGACTTATACGAGCAGTACTTC; CDR3: CASSFGPARGHGDLYEQYF
V: TRBV5-1; D: TRBD2; J: TRBJ2-7; size: few; DNA: TGCGCCAGCAGCTTGGGGGCGAGCAGGGACTACTCCTACGAGCAGTACTTC; CDR3: CASSLGASRDYSYEQYF
V: TRBV4-1; D: .; J: TRBJ1-4; size: few; DNA: TGCGCCAGCAGCCAACCACAGATCGGCCTTTTAAAACTGTTTTTT; CDR3: CASSQPQIGLLKLFF
V: TRBV15; D: TRBD2; J: TRBJ2-7; size: .; DNA: TGTGCCACCAGCAGAGATCGAGGCTCTAGCGGGCCCCCCTACGAGCAGTACTTC; CDR3: CATSRDRGSSGPPYEQYF
V: TRBV12-3/TRBV12-4; D: .; J: TRBJ2-7; size: .; DNA: TGTGCCAGCAGTTTTGACGGGCAGGGGCGGGAGCAGTACTTC; CDR3: CASSFDGQGREQYF
V: TRBV5-5; D: TRBD2; J: TRBJ2-7; size: few; DNA: TGTGCCAGCAGCTTGGGGACTAGCGGACTCTCCTACGAGCAGTACTTC; CDR3: CASSLGTSGLSYEQYF
V: TRBV5-1; D: .; J: TRBJ2-3; size: .; DNA: TGCGCCAGCAGCTTGGCCAGCCCAGCCAGAGATGCGCAGTATTTT; CDR3: CASSLASPARDAQYF
V: TRBV12-3/TRBV12-4; D: .; J: TRBJ2-3; size: .; DNA: TGTGCCAGCACCTTACAGGGATACGCAGATACGCAGTATTTT; CDR3: CASTLQGYADTQYF
V: TRBV7-2; D: TRBD2; J: TRBJ2-1; size: few; DNA: TGTGCCAGCAGCTTAGTCATTGTGGGGGGGACGGATGAGCAGTTCTTC; CDR3: CASSLVIVGGTDEQFF
V: TRBV14; D: .; J: TRBJ2-4; size: few; DNA: TGTGCCAGCAGCCAAGATATGGGTCTGGGCAAAAACATTCAGTACTTC; CDR3: CASSQDMGLGKNIQYF
V: TRBV4-3; D: .; J: TRBJ2-5; size: few; DNA: TGCGCCAGCAGCCAAGGCATAGGGAAGACCCAGTACTTC; CDR3: CASSQGIGKTQYF
V: TRBV9; D: .; J: TRBJ1-2; size: few; DNA: TGTGCCAGCAGCGTCTCCTCAGGGTCGTATGGCTACACCTTC; CDR3: CASSVSSGSYGYTF
V: TRBV2; D: TRBD2; J: TRBJ2-7; size: once; DNA: TGTGCCAGCGCTAGCGGGGGGGCCGTCGGGTTAAACGAGCAGTACTTC; CDR3: CASASGGAVGLNEQYF
V: TRBV12-3/TRBV12-4; D: .; J: TRBJ2-1; size: few; DNA: TGTGCCAGCAGTCTCTTTAGAGGACAGTTCTTC; CDR3: CASSLFRGQFF
V: TRBV7-9; D: .; J: TRBJ2-3; size: .; DNA: TGTGCCAGCAGCTCCATTGAGGATACGCAGTATTTT; CDR3: CASSSIEDTQYF
V: TRBV29-1; D: .; J: TRBJ1-5; size: .; DNA: .; CDR3: CSVGGGAGSNQPRHF